The present T cell receptor beta chain was sequenced within a study of cytomegalovirus exposure and HLA in healthy donors. Study details: From 190 million or so T cells, an earlier analysis saw roughly 110 million unique TCR beta sequences. Out of 398 genotyped donors, about 80% belonged to the Caucasian-associated ancestry cluster. Findings and caveats of the study: Most subjects' HLA-A and HLA-B alleles were reportedly predicted from TCR beta sequences. Association of a missense DCLRE1C variant with TCR beta V- and J-gene trimming was reported in a later analysis.

The CDR3 extends over 13 amino acids. Germline assignment: CDR1 GTSNPN and CDR2 SVGIG (reference sequence). Of note for this clone: Antigen unknown.

PCR employed 60 Vbeta and 13 Jbeta primers. Measured with immunoSEQ multiplex PCR; TCRdb has only the in-frame clones, and not every one. This table has more than 95,000 clones, around three quarters appearing once. V and J are TRBV30 and TRBJ2-3, with TRBD2 identical over 7 bases. The source is a woman aged 60-75 years in good health and CMV-seropositive. Input material: PBMCs. The DNA for the CDR3 is TGTGCTCGGAGCCTAGCGGGCACAGATACGCAGTATTTT. Protein sequence: CARSLAGTDTQYF.